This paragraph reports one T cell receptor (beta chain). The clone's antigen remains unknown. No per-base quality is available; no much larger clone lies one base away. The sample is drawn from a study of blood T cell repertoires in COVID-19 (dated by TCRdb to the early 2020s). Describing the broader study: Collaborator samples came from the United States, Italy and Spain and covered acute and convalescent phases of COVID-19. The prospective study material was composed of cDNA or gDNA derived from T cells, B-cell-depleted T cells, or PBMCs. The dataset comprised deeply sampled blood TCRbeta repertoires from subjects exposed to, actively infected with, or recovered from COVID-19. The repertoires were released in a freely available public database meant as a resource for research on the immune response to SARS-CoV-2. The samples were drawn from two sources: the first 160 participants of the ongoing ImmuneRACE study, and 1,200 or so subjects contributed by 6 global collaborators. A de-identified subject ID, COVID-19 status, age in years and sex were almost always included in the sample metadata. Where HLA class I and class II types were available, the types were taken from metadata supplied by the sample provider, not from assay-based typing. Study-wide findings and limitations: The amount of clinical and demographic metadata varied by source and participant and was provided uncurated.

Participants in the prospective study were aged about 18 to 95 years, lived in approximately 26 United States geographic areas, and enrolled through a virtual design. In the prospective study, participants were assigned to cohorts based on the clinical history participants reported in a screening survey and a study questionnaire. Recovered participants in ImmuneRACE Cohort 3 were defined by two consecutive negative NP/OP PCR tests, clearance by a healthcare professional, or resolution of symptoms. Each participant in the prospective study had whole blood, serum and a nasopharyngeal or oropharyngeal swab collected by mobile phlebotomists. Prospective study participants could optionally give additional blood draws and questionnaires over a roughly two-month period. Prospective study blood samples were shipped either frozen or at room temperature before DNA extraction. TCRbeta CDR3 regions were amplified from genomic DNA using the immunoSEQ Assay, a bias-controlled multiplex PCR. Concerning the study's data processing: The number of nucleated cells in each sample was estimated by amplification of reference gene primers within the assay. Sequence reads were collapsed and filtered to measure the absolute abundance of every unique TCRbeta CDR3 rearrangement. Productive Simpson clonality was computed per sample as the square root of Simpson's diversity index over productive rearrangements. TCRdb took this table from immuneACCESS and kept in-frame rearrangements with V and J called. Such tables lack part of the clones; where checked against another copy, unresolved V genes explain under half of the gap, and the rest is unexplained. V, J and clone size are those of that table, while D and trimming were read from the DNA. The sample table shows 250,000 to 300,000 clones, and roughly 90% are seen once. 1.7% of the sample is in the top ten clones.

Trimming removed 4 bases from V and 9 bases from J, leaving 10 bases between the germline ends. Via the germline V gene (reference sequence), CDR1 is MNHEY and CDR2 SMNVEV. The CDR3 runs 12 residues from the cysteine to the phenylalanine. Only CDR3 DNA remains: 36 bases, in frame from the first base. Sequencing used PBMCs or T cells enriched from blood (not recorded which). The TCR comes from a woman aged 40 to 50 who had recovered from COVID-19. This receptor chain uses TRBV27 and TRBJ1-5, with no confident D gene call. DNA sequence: TGTGCCAGCAGTTCAAACATTGGGCCCCAGCATTTT. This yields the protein CASSSNIGPQHF.